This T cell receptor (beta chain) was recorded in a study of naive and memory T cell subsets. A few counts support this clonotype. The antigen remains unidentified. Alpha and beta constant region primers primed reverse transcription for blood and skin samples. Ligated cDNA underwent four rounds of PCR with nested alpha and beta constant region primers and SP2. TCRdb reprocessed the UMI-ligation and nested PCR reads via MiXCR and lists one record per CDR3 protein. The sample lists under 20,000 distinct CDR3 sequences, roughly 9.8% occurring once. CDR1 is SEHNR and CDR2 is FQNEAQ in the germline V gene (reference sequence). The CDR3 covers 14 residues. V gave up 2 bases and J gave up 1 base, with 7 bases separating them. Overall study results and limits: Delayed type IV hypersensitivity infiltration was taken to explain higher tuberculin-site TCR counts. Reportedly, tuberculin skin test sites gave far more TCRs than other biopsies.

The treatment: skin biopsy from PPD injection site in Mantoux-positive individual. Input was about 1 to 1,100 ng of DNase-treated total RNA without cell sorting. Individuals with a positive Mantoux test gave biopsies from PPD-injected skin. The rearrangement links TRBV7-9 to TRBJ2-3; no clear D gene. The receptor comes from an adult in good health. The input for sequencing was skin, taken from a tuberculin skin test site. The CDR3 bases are TGTGCCAGCAGCTTAAGCATGGGCACAGATACGCAGTATTTT. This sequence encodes CASSLSMGTDTQYF. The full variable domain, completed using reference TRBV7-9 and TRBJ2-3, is DTGVSQNPRHKITKRGQNVTFRCDPISEHNRLYWYRQTLGQGPEFLTYFQNEAQLEKSRLLSDRFSAERPKGSFSTLEIQRTEQGDSAMYLCASSLSMGTDTQYFGPGTRLTVL.